The text below deals with one TCR beta chain. The target antigen is unknown. Sorting based on CD45RO/CCR7/CD25/CD127/CD95/CD27 separated CD4+ naive, central memory, regulatory and stem cell-like memory cells. The data were obtained in a study of beta chain features in type 1 diabetes. In the study overall: There was similarity between patients and healthy donors in age, gender and cell yields. General observations from the study: Patients with Type 1 diabetes showed moderately but significantly shorter TCRB CDR3s in all four CD4+ subsets. VDJ junctions from patients with type 1 diabetes contained fewer insertions and more deletions.

Reverse transcribing all isolated RNA meant expressed TCRB transcripts were sequenced. Each sample of naive, central memory or regulatory T cells had, on average, around 4 million reads. Assay: immunoSEQ multiplex PCR; the TCRdb copy retains only in-frame clones and omits some. The table lists about 650,000 clones, 9.5% to 15% of them singletons. V lost 1 base, J lost 0 bases, and 3 bases stayed unmatched. The CDR3 has 15 residues. Germline CDR1 SGHTA, CDR2 FQGNSA. The sample taken for sequencing was naive CD4+ T cells from blood. This receptor was taken from a man aged 25-40 years with type 1 diabetes. The J gene is TRBJ2-7, the V gene TRBV7-2; 7 nucleotides line up with TRBD2. CDR3 loop: CASSLEAGPSYEQYF. The DNA for the CDR3 is TGTGCCAGCAGCTTAGAAGCGGGGCCCTCCTACGAGCAGTACTTC. Filled out from reference TRBV7-2 and TRBJ2-7, the complete variable domain reads GAGVSQSPSNKVTEKGKDVELRCDPISGHTALYWYRQSLGQGLEFLIYFQGNSAPDKSGLPSDRFSAERTGGSVSTLTIQRTQQEDSAVYLCASSLEAGPSYEQYFGPGTRLTVT.